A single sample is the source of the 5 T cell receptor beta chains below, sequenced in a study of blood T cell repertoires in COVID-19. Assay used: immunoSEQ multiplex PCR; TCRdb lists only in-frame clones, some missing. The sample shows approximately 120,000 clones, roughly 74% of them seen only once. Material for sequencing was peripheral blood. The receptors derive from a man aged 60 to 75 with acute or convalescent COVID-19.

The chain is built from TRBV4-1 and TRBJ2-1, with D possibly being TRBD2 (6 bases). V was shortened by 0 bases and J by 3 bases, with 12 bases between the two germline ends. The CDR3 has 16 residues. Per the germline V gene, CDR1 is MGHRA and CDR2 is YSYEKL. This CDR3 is CASSQDMGGDYNEQFF. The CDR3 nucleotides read TGCGCCAGCAGCCAAGATATGGGGGGAGACTACAATGAGCAGTTCTTC.

CDR3 DNA: TGTGCCAGTAGCCCCCGGGACAGGGGGCCTCGGGAGCAGTACTTC. Protein: CASSPRDRGPREQYF. V usage is TRBV19 and J usage is TRBJ2-7; 12 bases match TRBD1. The CDR3 contains 15 residues. V lost 6 bases and J lost 7; bases outside the gene matches: 10. In germline, CDR1 is LNHDA, CDR2 SQIVND (reference sequence).

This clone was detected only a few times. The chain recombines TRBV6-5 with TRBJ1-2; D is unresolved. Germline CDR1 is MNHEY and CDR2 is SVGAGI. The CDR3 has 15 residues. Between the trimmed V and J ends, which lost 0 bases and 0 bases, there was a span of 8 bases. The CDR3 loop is CASSYSREANYGYTF. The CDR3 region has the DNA TGTGCCAGCAGTTACTCGAGGGAAGCTAACTATGGCTACACCTTC.

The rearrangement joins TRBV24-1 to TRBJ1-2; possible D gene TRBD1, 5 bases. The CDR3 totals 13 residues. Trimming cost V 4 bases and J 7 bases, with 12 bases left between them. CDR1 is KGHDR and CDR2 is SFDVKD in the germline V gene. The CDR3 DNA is TGTGCCACCAGTGACCAGGGCGAGCCTGGCTACACCTTC. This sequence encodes CATSDQGEPGYTF.

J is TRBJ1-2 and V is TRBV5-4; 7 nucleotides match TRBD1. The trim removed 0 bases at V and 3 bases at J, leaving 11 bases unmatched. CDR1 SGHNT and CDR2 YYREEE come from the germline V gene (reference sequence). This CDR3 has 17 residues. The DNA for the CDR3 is TGTGCCAGCAGCTTGGTAGGGGCGAACAGGGGCTACTATGGCTACACCTTC. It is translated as CASSLVGANRGYYGYTF. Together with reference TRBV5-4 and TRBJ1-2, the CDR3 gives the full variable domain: ETGVTQSPTHLIKTRGQQVTLRCSSQSGHNTVSWYQQALGQGPQFIFQYYREEENGRGNFPPRFSGLQFPNYSSELNVNALELDDSALYLCASSLVGANRGYYGYTFGSGTRLTVV.